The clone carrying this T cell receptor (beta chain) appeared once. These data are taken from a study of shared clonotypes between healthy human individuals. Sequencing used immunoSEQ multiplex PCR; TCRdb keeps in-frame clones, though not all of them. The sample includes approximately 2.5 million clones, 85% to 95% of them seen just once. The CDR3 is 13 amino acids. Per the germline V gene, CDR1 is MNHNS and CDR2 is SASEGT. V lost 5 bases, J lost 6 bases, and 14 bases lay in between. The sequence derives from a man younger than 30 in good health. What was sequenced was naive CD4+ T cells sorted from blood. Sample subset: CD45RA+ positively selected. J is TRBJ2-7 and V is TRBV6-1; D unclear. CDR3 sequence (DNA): TGTGCCAGCAGTAGAGGTAGTCAAAGCGAGCAGTACTTC. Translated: CASSRGSQSEQYF.